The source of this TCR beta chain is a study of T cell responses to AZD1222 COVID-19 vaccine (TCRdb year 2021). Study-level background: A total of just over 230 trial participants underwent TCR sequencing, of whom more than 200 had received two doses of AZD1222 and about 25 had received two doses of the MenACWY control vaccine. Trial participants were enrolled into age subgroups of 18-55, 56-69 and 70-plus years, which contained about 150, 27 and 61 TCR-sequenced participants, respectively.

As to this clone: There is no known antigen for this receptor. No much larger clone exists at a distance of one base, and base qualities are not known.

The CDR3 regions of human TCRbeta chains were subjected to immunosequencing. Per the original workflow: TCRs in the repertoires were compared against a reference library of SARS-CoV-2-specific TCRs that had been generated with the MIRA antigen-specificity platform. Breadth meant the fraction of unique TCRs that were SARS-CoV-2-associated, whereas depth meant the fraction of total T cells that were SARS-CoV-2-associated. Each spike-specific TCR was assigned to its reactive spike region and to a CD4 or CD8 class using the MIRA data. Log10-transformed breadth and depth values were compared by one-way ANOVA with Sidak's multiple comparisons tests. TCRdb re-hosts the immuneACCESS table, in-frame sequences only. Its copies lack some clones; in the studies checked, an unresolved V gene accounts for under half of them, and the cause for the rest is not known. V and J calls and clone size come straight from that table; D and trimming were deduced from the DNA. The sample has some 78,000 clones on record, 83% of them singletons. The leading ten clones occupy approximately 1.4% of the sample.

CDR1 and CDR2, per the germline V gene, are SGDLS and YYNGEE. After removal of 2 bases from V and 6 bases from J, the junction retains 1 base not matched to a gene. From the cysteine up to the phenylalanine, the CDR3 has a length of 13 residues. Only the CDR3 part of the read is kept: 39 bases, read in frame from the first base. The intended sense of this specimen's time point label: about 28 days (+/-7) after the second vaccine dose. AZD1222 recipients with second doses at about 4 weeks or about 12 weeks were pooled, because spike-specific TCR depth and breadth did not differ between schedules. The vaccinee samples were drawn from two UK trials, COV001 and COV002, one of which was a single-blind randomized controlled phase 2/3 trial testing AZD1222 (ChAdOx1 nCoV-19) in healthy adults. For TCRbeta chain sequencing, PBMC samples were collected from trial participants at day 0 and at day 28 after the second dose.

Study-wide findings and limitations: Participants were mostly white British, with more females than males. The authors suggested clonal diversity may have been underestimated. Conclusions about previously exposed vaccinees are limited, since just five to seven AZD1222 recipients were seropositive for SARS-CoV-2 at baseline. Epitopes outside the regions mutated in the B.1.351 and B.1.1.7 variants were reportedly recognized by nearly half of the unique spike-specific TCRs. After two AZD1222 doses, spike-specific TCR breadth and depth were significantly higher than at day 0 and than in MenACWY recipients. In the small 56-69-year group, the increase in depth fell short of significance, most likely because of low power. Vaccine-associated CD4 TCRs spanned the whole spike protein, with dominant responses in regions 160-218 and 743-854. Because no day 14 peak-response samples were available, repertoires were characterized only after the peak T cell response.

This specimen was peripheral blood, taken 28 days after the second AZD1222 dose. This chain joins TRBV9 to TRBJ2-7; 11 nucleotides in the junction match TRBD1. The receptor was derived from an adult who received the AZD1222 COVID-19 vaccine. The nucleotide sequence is TGTGCCAGCAGCGTGGGGACAGGGGGCGAGCAGTACTTC. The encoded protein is CASSVGTGGEQYF.